The present T cell receptor (beta chain) was sequenced within a study of cytomegalovirus exposure and HLA in healthy donors. Study outcomes and limitations: A later analysis associated 16,000 or so TCR beta sequences with HLA alleles at a 0.05 false discovery rate.

V lost 8 bases and J lost 0; bases outside the gene matches: 6. The germline V gene encodes CDR1 PRHDT and CDR2 FYEKMQ (reference sequence). This CDR3 is 14 amino acids long. PCR primers comprised 60 Vbeta and 13 Jbeta primers. The table came from immunoSEQ multiplex PCR; TCRdb's copy has only in-frame clones and leaves some out. The sample lists about 62,000 clones; more than 75% were seen once. Worth noting for this clone: What it recognizes is unknown.

This sequence joins TRBV13 and TRBJ2-7; 8 positions agree with TRBD2. This receptor was identified in a man aged 18 to 29 in good health and CMV-seronegative. The sequencing sample was made of PBMCs. The chain's CDR3 is CASCRTSSSYEQYF. The DNA of the CDR3 is TGTGCCAGCTGTAGGACTAGCAGCTCCTACGAGCAGTACTTC.